These 9 T cell receptor beta chains originate from one sample sequenced in a study of blood T cell repertoires in COVID-19. Clones were read by immunoSEQ multiplex PCR, and TCRdb kept only the in-frame ones, dropping some. The sample has roughly 87,000 clones; about 80% are singletons. Sequenced input: peripheral blood. Receptors were obtained from a woman between 45 and 60 years old with acute or convalescent COVID-19.

J is TRBJ1-1 and V is TRBV24-1; 7 bases agree with TRBD1. In germline, CDR1 is KGHDR, CDR2 SFDVKD. This CDR3 spans 13 amino acids. After removal of 3 bases from V and 6 bases from J, the junction contained 3 bases not matched to a gene. The CDR3 sequence: CATSDAGQAEAFF. CDR3 bases: TGTGCCACCAGTGATGCCGGACAGGCTGAAGCTTTCTTT.

The V call is TRBV12-3 or TRBV12-4, the J call TRBJ1-1, with no clear D. V lost 6 bases and J lost 7, with 12 bases in between. This CDR3 spans 12 amino acids. The CDR3 DNA reads TGTGCCAGCAGCTCCGTCTCACATGAAGCTTTCTTT. Amino acid sequence: CASSSVSHEAFF.

By sample fraction, this clone is medium-sized (0.01 to 0.1%). The chain has TRBV11-2 and TRBJ1-2, with TRBD1 as a possible D gene (5 bases). Germline V lookup: CDR1 SGHAT, CDR2 FQNNGV. The CDR3 is made up of 15 amino acids. V was trimmed by 1 base and J by 2 bases, leaving 11 bases between them. CDR3 nucleotides: TGTGCCAGCAGCTTAGGGGTCACAGGCAACTATGGCTACACCTTC. Translating gives CASSLGVTGNYGYTF. The variable domain in full, completed from reference TRBV11-2 and TRBJ1-2, reads EAGVAQSPRYKIIEKRQSVAFWCNPISGHATLYWYQQILGQGPKLLIQFQNNGVVDDSQLPKDRFSAERLKGVDSTLKIQPAKLEDSAVYLCASSLGVTGNYGYTFGSGTRLTVV.

This clone was observed a few times. The chain couples TRBV7-2 to TRBJ1-2, with 8 positions matching TRBD1. CDR1 and CDR2 (germline): SGHTA, FQGNSA. Trimming at V came to 0 bases and at J to 5 bases, leaving 8 bases not matched to a gene. The CDR3 extends over 16 amino acids. Here the CDR3 DNA reads TGTGCCAGCAGCTTAGCCGGACAGGGAGGGAGGTATGGCTACACCTTC. Residues: CASSLAGQGGRYGYTF.

V gene TRBV5-1 combines with J gene TRBJ1-2, with D perhaps TRBD1 (5 bases). Germline-derived CDR1 and CDR2 are SGHRS and YFSETQ. V lost 4 bases and J 3 bases, leaving 16 bases between the germline ends. This CDR3 contains 15 residues. For the CDR3, the DNA is TGCGCCAGCAGCACGTCCGTGAGGGACTACTATGGCTACACCTTC. Translating gives CASSTSVRDYYGYTF. Filled out from reference TRBV5-1 and TRBJ1-2, the complete variable domain reads KAGVTQTPRYLIKTRGQQVTLSCSPISGHRSVSWYQQTPGQGLQFLFEYFSETQRNKGNFPGRFSGRQFSNSRSEMNVSTLELGDSALYLCASSTSVRDYYGYTFGSGTRLTVV.

The chain is built from TRBV6-5 and TRBJ1-6; 7 nucleotides agree with TRBD1. This CDR3 spans 15 amino acids. Trimming removed 2 bases from V and 8 bases from J; junction bases left unmatched: 6. Germline assignment: CDR1 MNHEY and CDR2 SVGAGI. CDR3 sequence (DNA): TGTGCCAGCAGTTACGAGACAGGGCCCGATTCACCCCTCCACTTT. Encoded protein: CASSYETGPDSPLHF.

This chain connects TRBV10-3 to TRBJ1-1; D is unresolved. Trimming left V 2 bases short and J 4 bases short, with 11 bases between. This CDR3 contains 14 residues. Germline V gives CDR1 ENHRY, CDR2 SYGVKD. The CDR3: CAISEGIVSTEAFF. CDR3 DNA: TGTGCCATCAGTGAGGGTATAGTAAGCACTGAAGCTTTCTTT.

The chain combines TRBV4-3 with TRBJ2-3, with D possibly being TRBD2 (7 bases). CDR1 is LGHNA, CDR2 YSLEER, per germline. This CDR3 is built from 16 residues. V gave up 1 base and J gave up 1 base, with 12 bases separating them. Written as DNA, the CDR3 is TGCGCCAGCAGCCAAGGGGGGGGGCAGGGCACAGATACGCAGTATTTT. This encodes CASSQGGGQGTDTQYF.

This chain joins TRBV2 and TRBJ1-3; a weak D match, TRBD1 (5 bases). CDR3 size: 16 residues. V lost 0 bases to trimming and J lost 6 bases, with 15 bases between them. The germline V gene encodes CDR1 SNHLY and CDR2 FYNNEI. The CDR3 DNA reads as TGTGCCAGCAGTGAAGCAAAGCGGGGGAGAGAAAACACCATATATTTT. It specifies CASSEAKRGRENTIYF.